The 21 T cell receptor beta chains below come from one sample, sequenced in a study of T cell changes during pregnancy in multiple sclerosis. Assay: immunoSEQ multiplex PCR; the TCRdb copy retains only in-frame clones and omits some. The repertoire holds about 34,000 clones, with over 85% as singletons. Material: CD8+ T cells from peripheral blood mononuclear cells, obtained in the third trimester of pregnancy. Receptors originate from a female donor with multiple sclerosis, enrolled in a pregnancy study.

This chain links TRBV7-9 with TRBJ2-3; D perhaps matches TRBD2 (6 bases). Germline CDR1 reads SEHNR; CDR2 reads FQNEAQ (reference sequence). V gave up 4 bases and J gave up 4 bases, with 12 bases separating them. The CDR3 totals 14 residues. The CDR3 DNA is TGTGCCAGCAGCTCGAGTAGCGGCGCAGATACGCAGTATTTT. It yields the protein CASSSSSGADTQYF.

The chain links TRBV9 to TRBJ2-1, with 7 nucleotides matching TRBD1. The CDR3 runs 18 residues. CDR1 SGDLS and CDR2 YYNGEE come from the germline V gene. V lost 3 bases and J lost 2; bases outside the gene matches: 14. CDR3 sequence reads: CASSDPRGRQGPYNEQFF. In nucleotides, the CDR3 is TGTGCCAGCAGCGACCCGAGGGGCAGACAGGGCCCCTACAATGAGCAGTTCTTC.

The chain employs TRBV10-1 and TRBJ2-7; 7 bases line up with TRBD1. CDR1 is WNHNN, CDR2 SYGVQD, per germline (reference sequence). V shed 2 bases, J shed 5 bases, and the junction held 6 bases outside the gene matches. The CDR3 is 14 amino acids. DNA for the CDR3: TGCGCCAGCAGTGAGCCGACAGGGTCCCACGAGCAGTACTTC. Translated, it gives CASSEPTGSHEQYF.

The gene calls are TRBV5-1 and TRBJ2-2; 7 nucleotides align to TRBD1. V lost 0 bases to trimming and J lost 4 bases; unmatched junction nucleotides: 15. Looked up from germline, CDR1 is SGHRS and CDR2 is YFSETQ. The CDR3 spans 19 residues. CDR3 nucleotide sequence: TGCGCCAGCAGCTTGGCCGGGTTAGGGGGCCCCTCGAGCACCGGGGAGCTGTTTTTT. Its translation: CASSLAGLGGPSSTGELFF.

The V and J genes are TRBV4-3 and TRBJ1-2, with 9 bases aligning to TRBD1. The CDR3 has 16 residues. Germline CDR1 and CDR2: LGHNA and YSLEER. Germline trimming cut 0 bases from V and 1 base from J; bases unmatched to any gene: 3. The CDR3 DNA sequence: TGCGCCAGCAGCCAAGAGGGGACAGGGTTTAACTATGGCTACACCTTC. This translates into CASSQEGTGFNYGYTF.

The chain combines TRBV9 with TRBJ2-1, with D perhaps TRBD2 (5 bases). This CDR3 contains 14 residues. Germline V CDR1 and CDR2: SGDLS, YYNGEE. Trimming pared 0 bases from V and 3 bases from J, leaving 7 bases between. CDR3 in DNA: TGTGCCAGCAGCGTAGCAAGCGGCTACAATGAGCAGTTCTTC. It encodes CASSVASGYNEQFF.

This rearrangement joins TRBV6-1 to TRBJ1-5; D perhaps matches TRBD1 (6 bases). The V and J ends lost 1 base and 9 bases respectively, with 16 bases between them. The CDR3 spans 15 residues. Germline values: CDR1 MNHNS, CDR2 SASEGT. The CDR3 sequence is CASSEELGAGGPQHF. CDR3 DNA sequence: TGTGCCAGCAGTGAAGAATTGGGGGCTGGGGGGCCCCAGCATTTT.

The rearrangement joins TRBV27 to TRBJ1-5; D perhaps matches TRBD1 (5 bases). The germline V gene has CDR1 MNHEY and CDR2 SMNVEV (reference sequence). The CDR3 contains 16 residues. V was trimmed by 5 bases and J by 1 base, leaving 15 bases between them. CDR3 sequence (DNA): TGTGCCAGCAGTCCTCACAGGCCCCCAAGCAATCAGCCCCAGCATTTT. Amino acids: CASSPHRPPSNQPQHF.

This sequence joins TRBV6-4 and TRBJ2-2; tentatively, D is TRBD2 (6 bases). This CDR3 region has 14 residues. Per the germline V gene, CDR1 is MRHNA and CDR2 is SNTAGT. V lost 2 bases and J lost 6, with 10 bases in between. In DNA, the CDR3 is TGTGCCAGCAGTGACACGCGGGATGCCGGGGAGCTGTTTTTT. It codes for CASSDTRDAGELFF.

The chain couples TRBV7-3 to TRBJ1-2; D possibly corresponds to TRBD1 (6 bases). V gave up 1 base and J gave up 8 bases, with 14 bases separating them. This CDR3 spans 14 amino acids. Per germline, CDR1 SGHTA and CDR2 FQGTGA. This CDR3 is CASSLRSGDGGYTF. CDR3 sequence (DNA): TGTGCCAGCAGCTTAAGGTCAGGGGACGGCGGCTACACCTTC.

As DNA, the CDR3 is TGTGCCAGCTCACACCAGGACACGATGAACACTGAAGCTTTCTTT. Protein sequence: CASSHQDTMNTEAFF. V and J are TRBV18 and TRBJ1-1; possibly TRBD1 for D (5 bases). With 4 bases removed from V and 0 bases from J, the gap between germline ends came to 12 bases. The CDR3 consists of 15 residues. Germline V gene data show CDR1 as KGHSH and CDR2 as LQKENI. Variable domain in full (rest from reference TRBV18 and TRBJ1-1): NAGVMQNPRHLVRRRGQEARLRCSPMKGHSHVYWYRQLPEEGLKFMVYLQKENIIDESGMPKERFSAEFPKEGPSILRIQQVVRGDSAAYFCASSHQDTMNTEAFFGQGTRLTVV.

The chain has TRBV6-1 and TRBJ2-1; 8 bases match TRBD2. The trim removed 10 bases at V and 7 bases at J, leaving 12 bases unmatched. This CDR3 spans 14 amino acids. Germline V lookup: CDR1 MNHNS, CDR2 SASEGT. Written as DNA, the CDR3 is TGTGCCACCGTAGGGGCGGGGGGCTTTAATGAGCAGTTCTTC. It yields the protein CATVGAGGFNEQFF.

The DNA for the CDR3 is TGCAGCGTTGAAGCCGGCGGGGGGGCGAATGAGCAGTTCTTC. It translates to CSVEAGGGANEQFF. This chain connects TRBV29-1 to TRBJ2-1, with TRBD2 matching over 9 bases. Germline V CDR1 and CDR2: SQVTM, ANQGSEA. There are 14 residues in the CDR3. The J segment lost 7 bases and the V segment lost 1 base, leaving 5 bases of the junction unmatched.

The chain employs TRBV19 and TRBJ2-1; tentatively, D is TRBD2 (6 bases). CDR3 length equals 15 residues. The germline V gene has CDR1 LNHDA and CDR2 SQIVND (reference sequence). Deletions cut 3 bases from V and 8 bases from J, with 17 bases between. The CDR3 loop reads CASSIDFGGRDEQFF. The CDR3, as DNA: TGTGCCAGTAGTATTGATTTCGGAGGGAGAGATGAGCAGTTCTTC.

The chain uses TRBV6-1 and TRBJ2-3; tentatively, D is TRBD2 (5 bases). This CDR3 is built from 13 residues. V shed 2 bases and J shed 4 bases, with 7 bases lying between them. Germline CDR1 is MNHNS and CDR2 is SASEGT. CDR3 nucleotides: TGTGCCAGCAGTGAATGGAGGCCAGATACGCAGTATTTT. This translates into CASSEWRPDTQYF.

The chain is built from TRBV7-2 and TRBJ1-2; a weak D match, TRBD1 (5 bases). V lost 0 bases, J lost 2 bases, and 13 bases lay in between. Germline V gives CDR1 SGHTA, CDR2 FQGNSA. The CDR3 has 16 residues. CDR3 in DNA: TGTGCCAGCAGCTTAGCGGGGCAGGGATGGAACTATGGCTACACCTTC. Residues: CASSLAGQGWNYGYTF.

The CDR3 region has the DNA TGTGCCAGCAGCTTAGTATCGATCGGGGTTGGCTACACCTTC. This gives the protein CASSLVSIGVGYTF. The chain uses TRBV13 and TRBJ1-2, with D unresolved. The CDR3 is made up of 14 amino acids. Trimming left V 1 base short and J 7 bases short, with 13 bases between. CDR1 is PRHDT, CDR2 FYEKMQ, per germline (reference sequence).

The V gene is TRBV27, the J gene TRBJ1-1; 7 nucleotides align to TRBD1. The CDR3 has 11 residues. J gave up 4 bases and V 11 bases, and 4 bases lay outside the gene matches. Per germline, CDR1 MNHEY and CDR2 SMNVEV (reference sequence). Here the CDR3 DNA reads TGTGCCGCTCAGGGGGGCACTGAAGCTTTCTTT. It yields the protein CAAQGGTEAFF.

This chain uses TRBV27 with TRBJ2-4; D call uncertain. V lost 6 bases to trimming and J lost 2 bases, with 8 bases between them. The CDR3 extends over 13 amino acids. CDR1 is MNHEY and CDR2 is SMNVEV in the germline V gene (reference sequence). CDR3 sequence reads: CASSEITKNIQYF. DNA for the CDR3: TGTGCCAGCAGCGAGATAACCAAAAACATTCAGTACTTC.

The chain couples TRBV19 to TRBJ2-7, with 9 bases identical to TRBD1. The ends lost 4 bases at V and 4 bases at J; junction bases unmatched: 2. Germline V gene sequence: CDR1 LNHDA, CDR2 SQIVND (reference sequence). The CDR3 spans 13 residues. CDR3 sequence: CASSKTGGYEQYF. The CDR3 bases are TGTGCCAGTAGTAAGACAGGGGGGTACGAGCAGTACTTC.

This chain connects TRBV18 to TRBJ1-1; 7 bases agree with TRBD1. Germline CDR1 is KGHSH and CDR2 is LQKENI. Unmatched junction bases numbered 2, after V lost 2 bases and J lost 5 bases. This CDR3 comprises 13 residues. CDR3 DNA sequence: TGTGCCAGCTCACCAGACAGGGCAACTGAAGCTTTCTTT. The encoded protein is CASSPDRATEAFF.